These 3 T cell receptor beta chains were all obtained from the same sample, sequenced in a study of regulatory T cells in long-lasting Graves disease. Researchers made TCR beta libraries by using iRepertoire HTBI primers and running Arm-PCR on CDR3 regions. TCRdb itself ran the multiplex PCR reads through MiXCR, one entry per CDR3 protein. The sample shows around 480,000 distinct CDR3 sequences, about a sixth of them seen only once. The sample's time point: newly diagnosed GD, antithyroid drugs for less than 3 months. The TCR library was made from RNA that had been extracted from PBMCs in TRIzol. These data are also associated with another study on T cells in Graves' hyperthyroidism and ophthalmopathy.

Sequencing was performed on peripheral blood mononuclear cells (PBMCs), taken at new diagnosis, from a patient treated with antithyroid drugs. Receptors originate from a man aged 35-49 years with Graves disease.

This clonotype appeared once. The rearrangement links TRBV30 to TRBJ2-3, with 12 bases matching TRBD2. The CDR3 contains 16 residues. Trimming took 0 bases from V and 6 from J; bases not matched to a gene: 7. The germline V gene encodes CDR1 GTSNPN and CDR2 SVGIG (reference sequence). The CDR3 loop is CAWSVGLAGWGDTQYF. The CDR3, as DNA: TGTGCCTGGAGTGTCGGACTAGCGGGATGGGGTGATACGCAGTATTTT.

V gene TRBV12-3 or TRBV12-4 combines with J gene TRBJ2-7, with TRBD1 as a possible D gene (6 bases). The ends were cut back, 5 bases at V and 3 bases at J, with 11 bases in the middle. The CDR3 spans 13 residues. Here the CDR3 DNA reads TGTGCCAGCAGTCCAACACAGGGCTACGAGCAGTACTTC. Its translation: CASSPTQGYEQYF.

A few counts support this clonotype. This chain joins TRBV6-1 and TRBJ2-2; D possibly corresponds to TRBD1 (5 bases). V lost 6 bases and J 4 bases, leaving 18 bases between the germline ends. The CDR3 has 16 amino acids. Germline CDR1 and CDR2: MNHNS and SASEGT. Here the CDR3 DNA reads TGTGCCAGCAGAAAGAGTGGCAGGGTATTCACCGGGGAGCTGTTTTTT. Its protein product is CASRKSGRVFTGELFF.